This T cell receptor (beta chain) was recorded in a study of OX40 agonist ivuxolimab in advanced cancers. Study-wide background: Three patients had partial responses: one hepatocellular carcinoma, two cutaneous melanoma.

Sequencing used immunoSEQ multiplex PCR; TCRdb keeps in-frame clones, though not all of them. Of roughly 63,000 clones in the sample, around 91% are singletons; the top ten hold about a tenth. Germline values: CDR1 SGHAT, CDR2 FQNNGV. The CDR3 consists of 13 residues. V trimming: 5 bases; J trimming: 5 bases; junction bases outside the gene matches: 3. The chain couples TRBV11-2 to TRBJ1-2, with 9 bases lining up with TRBD1. This clonotype was sampled from an adult with an advanced solid tumor such as melanoma, head and neck, liver or kidney cancer. The material sequenced was CD4+ or CD8+ T cells sorted from blood, taken in a trial of the OX40 agonist ivuxolimab. The CDR3 DNA reads as TGTGCCAGCAGCCTAGGACAGGGGTATGGCTACACCTTC. As protein: CASSLGQGYGYTF.